This TCR beta chain is drawn from a study of cytomegalovirus exposure and HLA in healthy donors. Use of 60 Vbeta and 13 Jbeta primers characterized the PCR. The authors' processing: An analysis performed later counted 75 million to 80 million unique TCR beta chains (around 11 million of them shared). TCRdb keeps only in-frame clones here, not all; method: immunoSEQ multiplex PCR. V and J calls and clone size are those listed in that table; D and trimming were worked out from the DNA. Counted here are some 180,000 clones, about four fifths occurring once; the ten biggest clones make up approximately 2.9%. Comments on this clone: The antigen is not known.

Study findings and constraints: Solely CMV serostatus was available to characterize immune exposure. Altogether, about 160 TCR beta chains were recorded as cytomegalovirus-associated.

Sequenced input: PBMCs. This clonotype was obtained from a female donor in good health and CMV-seronegative.

The CDR3 DNA follows: TGTGCCACCAGCAGAGGCGGGTTTAATGAAAAACTGTTTTTT. The encoded protein is CATSRGGFNEKLFF. The genes are TRBV15 and TRBJ1-4; D not resolved. V shed 1 base and J shed 4 bases, with 7 bases lying between them. CDR1 is LNHNV, CDR2 YYDKDF, per germline (reference sequence). The CDR3 has 14 amino acids.